This T cell receptor (beta chain) was retrieved from a study of lymphopenia after photon versus proton radiotherapy. Study-level points and caveats: Under photons, naive T cells and diversity fell while effector/memory populations rose. After lymphocyte nadir, photon-treated repertoires showed oligoclonal expansion, especially CD8+ Temra.

CDR3 length: 15 amino acids. Germline CDR1 reads MNHNS; CDR2 reads SASEGT. In its sample, this clone was seen once. What it binds is unknown. Here immunoSEQ multiplex PCR was the method, and the copy in TCRdb shows in-frame clones only, minus some. This sample has over 15,000 clones; 75% to 90% occur once, and the top ten carry 9% to 10%. Here the sequenced sample was peripheral blood, taken from a patient treated with proton-based radiotherapy. The genes are TRBV6-1 and TRBJ2-5, with TRBD1 matching 7 bases. The J call is uncertain, as TRBJ2-7 better fits the DNA end. This receptor was identified in a man between 65 and 85 years old with pancreatic cancer. The CDR3 coding sequence is TGTGCCAGCAGCATACCCCGGGACAGTGGCTACGAGCAGTACTTC. It codes for CASSIPRDSGYEQYF.